These 30 T cell receptor beta chains share one sample of origin, sequenced in a study of vaccination effects on CD4 cells after COVID-19 (dated by TCRdb to 2021 to 2024). No antigen is known for these receptors. Libraries were built with the immunoSEQ multiplex PCR assay. TCRdb carries this immuneACCESS record with in-frame sequences only. Its versions omit some clonotypes, under half of them owing to an unresolved V gene in the studies checked, with the rest unexplained. This sample has nearly 35,000 clones in its table, and roughly 80% of those were observed once. Jointly, the top ten make up about 6.4% of the sample. After more than nine days of culture, CD4+ T cells were isolated with the EasySep CD4+ T cell isolation kit. PCR-confirmed SARS-CoV-2 infection had occurred in convalescent patients between March and December 2020, before the Alpha, Beta and Delta variants emerged in the United States. Two doses of either the BNT162b2 or the mRNA-1273 mRNA SARS-CoV-2 vaccine were administered to participants.

The starting material was CD4+ T cells from PBMCs cultured without peptide, obtained after COVID-19 vaccination. These receptors all come from a human donor who had a prior SARS-CoV-2 infection.

This clone was found a few times. The chain has TRBV10-3 and TRBJ2-7; no clear D gene. CDR3 length: 11 residues. CDR1 and CDR2 from the germline V gene are ENHRY and SYGVKD. Trimming stripped 1 base from V and 7 bases from J, with 5 bases between. DNA of the CDR3: TGTGCCATCAGTGAGTGGGGAGAGCAGTACTTC. Encoded protein: CAISEWGEQYF.

This rearrangement joins TRBV7-9 to TRBJ2-3, with D uncertain. CDR3 length: 11 residues. The V gene lost 5 bases and the J gene lost 4 bases, with 4 bases spanning the gap. Germline CDR1 reads SEHNR; CDR2 reads FQNEAQ (reference sequence). CDR3 in amino acids: CASSPADTQYF. CDR3 DNA sequence: TGTGCCAGCAGCCCCGCAGATACGCAGTATTTT.

This chain uses TRBV5-8 with TRBJ1-1, with 9 positions matching TRBD1. Germline trimming cut 4 bases from V and 3 bases from J; bases unmatched to any gene: 16. Germline V gene lookup returns CDR1 SGHTS and CDR2 YDEGEE. CDR3 size: 18 residues. The CDR3 nucleotides are TGTGCCAGCAGCCGCGAAACAGGGGGCGCTCGGACGGACACTGAAGCTTTCTTT. Translation: CASSRETGGARTDTEAFF.

This chain connects TRBV7-4 to TRBJ2-7; D gene uncertain. Germline lookup yields CDR1 SGHVT and CDR2 SQSDAQ. The CDR3 runs to 15 residues. V gave up 5 bases and J gave up 3 bases, with 17 bases separating them. CDR3 protein: CASSPFLSPHYEQYF. CDR3 DNA sequence: TGTGCCAGCAGCCCTTTTCTATCCCCCCACTACGAGCAGTACTTC.

This chain uses TRBV7-6 with TRBJ2-1, with 9 bases aligning to TRBD2. The germline gives CDR1 SGHVS, CDR2 FNYEAQ. J lost 2 bases, V lost 6 bases, and 8 bases had no gene match. This CDR3 spans 16 amino acids. The chain's CDR3 is CASSRLSGSPYNEQFF. Here the CDR3 DNA reads TGTGCCAGCAGTAGACTTAGCGGGAGCCCCTACAATGAGCAGTTCTTC.

This chain's CDR3 is CASSPDRVRTPLHF. For the CDR3, the DNA is TGTGCCAGCAGCCCGGACAGGGTGAGGACACCCCTCCACTTT. The chain combines TRBV7-2 with TRBJ1-6, with 8 bases fitting TRBD1. Germline CDR1 is SGHTA and CDR2 is FQGNSA. Trimming cost V 5 bases and J 11 bases; bases outside gene matches: 8. There are 14 residues in the CDR3.

J is TRBJ2-1 and V is TRBV9, with D perhaps given as TRBD1 or TRBD2 (5 bases each). The CDR3 is made up of 16 amino acids. Germline CDR1 is SGDLS and CDR2 is YYNGEE. V lost 4 bases and J lost 5, with 19 bases in between. CDR3 sequence: CASSQGPPGPHNEQFF. The CDR3 bases are TGTGCCAGCAGCCAGGGACCCCCCGGGCCACACAATGAGCAGTTCTTC.

This clone showed up just once. The chain uses TRBV9 and TRBJ2-1, with D perhaps TRBD1 (6 bases). Trimming stripped 3 bases from V and 0 bases from J, with 10 bases between. Germline assignment: CDR1 SGDLS and CDR2 YYNGEE. This CDR3 comprises 15 residues. For the CDR3, the DNA is TGTGCCAGCAGCGCCAAGGGGGACTCCTACAATGAGCAGTTCTTC. This gives the protein CASSAKGDSYNEQFF.

The chain couples TRBV2 to TRBJ2-5, with D hard to call. Between the trimmed V and J ends, which lost 2 bases and 4 bases, there was a span of 14 bases. CDR1 SNHLY and CDR2 FYNNEI come from the germline V gene. The CDR3 is 15 residues long. The CDR3 DNA reads TGTGCCAGCAGTGAACTTTCAGGTTTAGGAGAGACCCAGTACTTC. Its protein is CASSELSGLGETQYF.

The V call is TRBV7-3, the J call TRBJ2-5, with D unresolved. The germline V gene encodes CDR1 SGHTA and CDR2 FQGTGA. V gave up 5 bases and J gave up 9 bases, with 10 bases separating them. CDR3 length equals 11 residues. The CDR3 DNA reads TGTGCCAGCAGCCCCGGGCCTCCCCAGTACTTC. Residues: CASSPGPPQYF.

This sequence joins TRBV5-6 and TRBJ1-1; 8 bases are a match to TRBD1. Germline CDR1 is SGHDT and CDR2 is YYEEEE. The CDR3 runs 16 residues. J gave up 0 bases and V 3 bases, and 7 bases lay outside the gene matches. CDR3 nucleotides: TGTGCCAGCAGCTATGACAGGGGAGGGATGAACACTGAAGCTTTCTTT. Translation gives CASSYDRGGMNTEAFF.

The gene calls are TRBV30 and TRBJ1-3; D is unclear. The CDR3 runs to 13 residues. Trimming removed 7 bases at V and 0 bases at J, with 10 bases between. Germline lookup yields CDR1 GTSNPN and CDR2 SVGIG (reference sequence). This CDR3 reads CALGFSSGNTIYF. The DNA of the CDR3 is TGTGCCTTGGGGTTTAGCTCTGGAAACACCATATATTTT.

J is TRBJ2-1 and V is TRBV10-3; D remains ambiguous. CDR1 and CDR2 (germline): ENHRY, SYGVKD. V was clipped by 5 bases and J by 0 bases, with 14 bases between them. The CDR3 has 16 residues. The CDR3 DNA is TGTGCCATCAGTCGAATGGCCCCGAGCTCCTACAATGAGCAGTTCTTC. This codes for CAISRMAPSSYNEQFF.

The CDR3 loop reads CASSPRQATNEKLFF. CDR3 sequence (DNA): TGTGCCAGCTCACCACGGCAGGCAACTAATGAAAAACTGTTTTTT. This chain connects TRBV18 to TRBJ1-4; D unclear. V shed 1 base and J shed 0 bases, with 6 bases lying between them. CDR1 is KGHSH and CDR2 is LQKENI in the germline V gene. The CDR3 runs 15 residues. Full variable domain (outside the CDR3, taken from reference TRBV18 and TRBJ1-4): NAGVMQNPRHLVRRRGQEARLRCSPMKGHSHVYWYRQLPEEGLKFMVYLQKENIIDESGMPKERFSAEFPKEGPSILRIQQVVRGDSAAYFCASSPRQATNEKLFFGSGTQLSVL.

In regard to this clone: A read error may account for a junction end that differs from germline. The chain links TRBV7-7 to TRBJ2-5; the D is unclear. From germline, CDR1 is SSHAT and CDR2 FNYEAQ (reference sequence). CDR3 length: 13 amino acids. CDR3: CASSLGTKETQYF. As DNA, the CDR3 is TGTGCTAGCAGCTTGGGAACAAAAGAGACCCAGTACTTC.

CDR3 in DNA: TGTGCCAGCAGCGATCTACTTGACTCTGGAAACACCATATATTTT. Translating it yields CASSDLLDSGNTIYF. The chain has TRBV9 and TRBJ1-3; D ambiguous. V lost 3 bases to trimming and J lost 0 bases, with 10 bases between them. The CDR3 sequence is 15 residues long. Germline V gives CDR1 SGDLS, CDR2 YYNGEE.

The chain is built from TRBV7-6 and TRBJ2-1, with 8 positions matching TRBD1. This CDR3 spans 15 amino acids. Unmatched junction bases numbered 6, after V lost 2 bases and J lost 6 bases. The germline V gene encodes CDR1 SGHVS and CDR2 FNYEAQ. This CDR3 is CASSLRWDRPNEQFF. The CDR3, as DNA: TGTGCCAGCAGCTTAAGGTGGGACAGGCCCAATGAGCAGTTCTTC.

V and J are TRBV18 and TRBJ1-2; 8 bases align to TRBD1. V shed 3 bases, J shed 2 bases, and the junction held 8 bases outside the gene matches. Germline-derived CDR1 and CDR2 are KGHSH and LQKENI. This CDR3 spans 16 amino acids. CDR3 protein: CASSPTGQGGNYGYTF. The CDR3 coding sequence is TGTGCCAGCTCACCCACCGGACAGGGAGGCAACTATGGCTACACCTTC.

The genes are TRBV2 and TRBJ2-1; D assignment may be TRBD1 or TRBD2 (5 bases each). The CDR3 is made up of 17 amino acids. The V end lost 8 bases, the J end lost 0 bases, and 20 bases lay between the germline ends. Germline-derived CDR1 and CDR2 are SNHLY and FYNNEI. The CDR3 coding sequence is TGTGCCAGCGGCCTCACCGAGGGGAGAAGCTCCTACAATGAGCAGTTCTTC. This gives the protein CASGLTEGRSSYNEQFF.

This chain uses TRBV18 with TRBJ2-1; TRBD1 might be the D (5 bases). This CDR3 has 12 amino acids. The ends were cut back, 3 bases at V and 9 bases at J, with 9 bases in the middle. Germline lookup yields CDR1 KGHSH and CDR2 LQKENI. CDR3 sequence: CASSPWQGEQFF. CDR3 nucleotides: TGTGCCAGCTCACCTTGGCAGGGTGAGCAGTTCTTC.

The chain couples TRBV15 to TRBJ2-1, with D tentatively TRBD1 (6 bases). In germline, CDR1 is LNHNV, CDR2 YYDKDF (reference sequence). V lost 0 bases to trimming and J lost 0 bases, with 21 bases between them. This CDR3 region has 20 residues. Written as DNA, the CDR3 is TGTGCCACCAGCAGAGATGGTTGGGGCAAGGGGGTATCCTCCTACAATGAGCAGTTCTTC. Translation: CATSRDGWGKGVSSYNEQFF.

This clone was seen a few times. The chain joins TRBV11-2 to TRBJ2-7, with 7 bases lining up with TRBD1. Looked up from germline, CDR1 is SGHAT and CDR2 is FQNNGV. Germline trimming cut 1 base from V and 4 bases from J; bases unmatched to any gene: 4. The CDR3 runs to 14 residues. As DNA, the CDR3 is TGTGCCAGCAGCTTAGTAGTGACAGGGTACGAGCAGTACTTC. Translation gives CASSLVVTGYEQYF.

The chain is built from TRBV29-1 and TRBJ2-7; D may be TRBD2 (6 bases). Trimming took 7 bases from V and 5 from J, leaving 18 bases between them. This CDR3 is built from 13 residues. Germline V gene sequence: CDR1 SQVTM, CDR2 ANQGSEA. Here the CDR3 DNA reads TGCAGCGGTGGCCGGGGAGAGCGGGACGAGCAGTACTTC. Encoded protein: CSGGRGERDEQYF.

This chain connects TRBV27 to TRBJ2-2; tentatively, D is TRBD1 or TRBD2 (5 bases each). The CDR3 runs 16 residues. V gave up 6 bases and J gave up 1 base, with 15 bases separating them. The germline gives CDR1 MNHEY, CDR2 SMNVEV (reference sequence). The CDR3 reads CASRRGLPLNTGELFF. The DNA of the CDR3 is TGTGCCAGCAGGAGGGGTCTCCCCTTGAACACCGGGGAGCTGTTTTTT.

The chain recombines TRBV5-1 with TRBJ2-3; D is unclear. Trimming shortened V by 1 base and J by 3 bases, and 9 bases separated the two germline ends. The CDR3 is 14 amino acids. Germline V lookup: CDR1 SGHRS, CDR2 YFSETQ. CDR3 in amino acids: CASSLSQETDTQYF. CDR3 bases: TGCGCCAGCAGCTTGTCACAAGAAACAGATACGCAGTATTTT.

For the CDR3, the DNA is TGCAGTGCTAGATACGGCTATGGCTACACCTTC. Translation: CSARYGYGYTF. The chain links TRBV20-1 to TRBJ1-2, with D unresolved. Germline V gene sequence: CDR1 DFQATT, CDR2 SNEGSKA (reference sequence). Trimming pared 2 bases from V and 4 bases from J, leaving 5 bases between. This CDR3 spans 11 amino acids.

V usage is TRBV12-5 and J usage is TRBJ2-6; possibly TRBD1 for D (6 bases). V lost 3 bases, J lost 4 bases, and 13 bases lay in between. In germline, CDR1 is LGHNT, CDR2 FRNRAP. There are 16 residues in the CDR3. The CDR3 sequence is CASGFLKGDGANVLTF. DNA for the CDR3: TGTGCTAGTGGTTTTTTAAAGGGGGACGGGGCCAACGTCCTGACTTTC.

In regard to this clone: Sequence at one end of the junction differs from germline and may be a read error. This chain uses TRBV29-1 with TRBJ2-1; D call uncertain. Per the germline V gene, CDR1 is SQVTM and CDR2 is ANQGSEA. CDR3 length equals 12 residues. The CDR3 region has the DNA TGCAGCGTTGAAGGGTATGCGGACCGCGAACTCTTC. This codes for CSVEGYADRELF.

The chain carries TRBV28 and TRBJ2-3, with D maybe TRBD2 (6 bases). This CDR3 has 14 residues. The germline V and J ends were trimmed by 3 bases and 4 bases, with 11 bases remaining between them. The germline V gene encodes CDR1 MDHEN and CDR2 SYDVKM. Here the CDR3 reads CASSLVAGSDTQYF. CDR3 in DNA: TGTGCCAGCAGTTTGGTGGCGGGATCAGATACGCAGTATTTT.

This chain joins TRBV5-1 and TRBJ2-3; 8 bases are a match to TRBD2. The CDR3 length is 15 residues. The germline gives CDR1 SGHRS, CDR2 YFSETQ. The junction had 3 bases not matched to a gene; V was cut back by 1 base and J by 2 bases. The chain's CDR3 is CASSLTSGDTDTQYF. The CDR3 region has the DNA TGCGCCAGCAGCTTGACTAGCGGAGACACAGATACGCAGTATTTT.